This T cell receptor (beta chain) was profiled in a study of beta chain features in type 1 diabetes (dated by TCRdb to between 2017 and 2018). Study-level background: Patients and healthy donors did not differ in mean age, gender distribution, total cell number or subset yield. Whereas all 28 donors provided naive and central memory subsets, regulatory and stem cell-like memory subsets were isolated from just 8 patients and roughly 8 healthy donors. In the study, TCRB repertoires of sorted circulating CD4+ T cell subsets from recently diagnosed type 1 diabetes patients were compared with those of matched healthy donors. A total of roughly 100,000,000 sorted cells were examined across all samples, and the number of cells per subset was strongly correlated with RNA yield. Results and caveats for the whole study, not just this receptor: Patients with type 1 diabetes made fewer insertions and deleted more nucleotides at VDJ recombination sites, implying thymic rearrangement abnormalities. A moderate but significant shortening of TCRB CDR3 length was observed in type 1 diabetes patients in all four CD4+ subsets. HLA sub-analyses involved small numbers of individuals, so any influence of HLA type on TCRB rearrangement remained unresolved. The naive, central memory and regulatory TCRB repertoires appeared to resemble one another more closely among patients than among healthy donors. PCR might favor shorter templates, but patient and control samples were amplified and corrected together, so any skew would affect both groups equally. Because cDNA was sequenced instead of genomic DNA, activated cells with high expression could be over-represented, although the groups did not differ in activation or CD3 levels.

The CDR3 measures 11 amino acids from cysteine to phenylalanine. The retained sequence is limited to the CDR3, 33 bases, with the frame set at the first base. The V and J ends are trimmed by 8 bases and 5 bases, leaving 9 bases between them. Per the germline V gene, SNHLY is the CDR1 and FYNNEI is the CDR2. From each donor, a single peripheral blood sample of roughly 0.11 L on average was drawn into heparinised tubes. A BD FACSAria II was used to sort naive, central memory, regulatory and stem cell-like memory CD4+ T cells with a panel that included CD45RO, CCR7, CD25, CD127, CD95 and CD27. Every sorted population had a purity above 95%. PBMCs were isolated immediately by Lymphoprep density gradient centrifugation and stained directly without culture. So that batch effects would be minimized, each experiment stained and sorted samples in pairs, pairing one healthy donor with one patient. Concerning this clone itself: Its cognate antigen has yet to be identified. No much larger clone is present one base from it, and per-base qualities are unavailable.

All of the isolated RNA was reverse transcribed with the High Capacity cDNA Reverse Transcription Kit, so expressed TCRB transcripts were sequenced. Deep immunoSEQ sequencing was applied to naive, central memory and regulatory T cell samples, giving an average of around 3.8 million total reads per sample. After sorted cells were lysed in RLT buffer, RNA was extracted with DNase-treated RNeasy Micro or Mini kits, with the choice depending on cell number. Each cell subset was processed on its own to prevent cross-contamination, while patient and healthy donor samples were processed together. The immunoSEQ multiplex PCR was used to amplify TCRB sequences from cDNA, yielding 87-bp fragments that span the CDR3 region. The amplicons were sequenced using the Illumina HiSeq platform. As for the authors' bioinformatics: PCR bias was corrected computationally using synthetic template baselines, and reads within Hamming distance 2 were collapsed, with unmergeable singletons discarded. Reads were aligned to IMGT to assign V, D and J genes, CDR3 length, and insertions or deletions at six rearrangement sites. Within each subset, clonotype counts were normalized to sorted cell number, and only after that were true diversity and Gini coefficients computed with the tcR R package. The overlap coefficient, calculated on TCRB nucleotide sequences, was used to measure repertoire sharing. Out-of-frame TCRB sequences from naive cells were analyzed to stand in for the pre-selection repertoire. What TCRdb holds here is the immuneACCESS table cut down to in-frame rearrangements. Part of the clones is not present; checked against another copy, under half of the missing clones reflect an unresolved V gene, and the others are unexplained. From that table come the V and J calls and clone size; the DNA was used to work out D and trimming. Here the sample has over 650,000 clones; over 12% occur a single time. Of the sample, 0.035% to 0.045% is held by the ten largest clones.

The sequence was collected from a man aged 18-30 years with type 1 diabetes. The sample comprised naive CD4+ T cells from blood. What this sample's cell subset or site label stands for: true naive CD4+ T cells. The chain joins TRBV2 to TRBJ2-5, with the D segment identity uncertain. Read as DNA, the sequence is TGTGCCAGCTGGGCCGTTGAGACCCAGTACTTC. Its translation reads: CASWAVETQYF.